This entry lists 13 T cell receptor beta chains sequenced from one sample in a study of cytomegalovirus exposure and HLA in healthy donors. PCR employed 60 Vbeta and 13 Jbeta primers. Clones were sequenced by immunoSEQ multiplex PCR, and TCRdb holds only the in-frame ones, with some missing. The repertoire holds under 200,000 clones, around 90% seen once, with 1.1% in the top ten. The sequenced material came from PBMCs. The receptors originated from a boy under 10 years old in good health and CMV-seronegative.

This clone was detected a few times. CDR3 protein: CASSIRGPTYEQYF. For the CDR3, the DNA is TGTGCCAGTAGTATCCGTGGGCCTACCTACGAGCAGTACTTC. The V gene is TRBV19, the J gene TRBJ2-7; D is unresolved. Germline values: CDR1 LNHDA, CDR2 SQIVND (reference sequence). Trimming shortened V by 3 bases and J by 2 bases, and 11 bases separated the two germline ends. This CDR3 comprises 14 residues. Based on the CDR3 plus reference TRBV19 and TRBJ2-7, the full variable domain is DGGITQSPKYLFRKEGQNVTLSCEQNLNHDAMYWYRQDPGQGLRLIYYSQIVNDFQKGDIAEGYSVSREKKESFPLTVTSAQKNPTAFYLCASSIRGPTYEQYFGPGTRLTVT.

The chain links TRBV6-6 to TRBJ2-2; TRBD1 matches at 7 bases. J gave up 5 bases and V 6 bases, and 12 bases lay outside the gene matches. There are 16 residues in the CDR3. CDR1 is MNHNY and CDR2 is SVGAGI in the germline V gene (reference sequence). CDR3 nucleotides: TGTGCCAGCAGCCAAACCGGGACAGCCCGGACCGGGGAGCTGTTTTTT. This sequence encodes CASSQTGTARTGELFF.

The J gene is TRBJ2-3, the V gene TRBV15, with 8 positions matching TRBD1. CDR1 is LNHNV and CDR2 is YYDKDF in the germline V gene (reference sequence). J gave up 1 base and V 0 bases, and 3 bases lay outside the gene matches. The CDR3 is 16 amino acids. CDR3: CATSRDDRGRTDTQYF. CDR3 nucleotide sequence: TGTGCCACCAGCAGAGACGACAGGGGCCGCACAGATACGCAGTATTTT.

The V call is TRBV7-8, the J call TRBJ2-5, with 9 bases fitting TRBD1. The J call may be in error: the DNA end matches TRBJ2-7 better. Germline V gene lookup returns CDR1 SGHVS and CDR2 FQNEAQ. CDR3 length: 15 residues. Written as DNA, the CDR3 is TGTGCCAGCAGCCCGGGGACAGGGAAAAGTTACGAGCAGTACTTC. The encoded protein is CASSPGTGKSYEQYF.

The sample holds a few counts of this clone. For the CDR3, the DNA is TGTGCCAGCAGCTTAAACAGGTTACCCTATGGCTACACCTTC. It translates to CASSLNRLPYGYTF. The V and J genes are TRBV5-6 and TRBJ1-2, with D possibly TRBD1 on 5 matching bases. Germline V gives CDR1 SGHDT, CDR2 YYEEEE. CDR3 length: 14 residues. V shed 2 bases and J shed 4 bases, with 12 bases lying between them.

V is TRBV7-9 and J is TRBJ1-6; 8 bases match TRBD1. Trimming cost V 5 bases and J 0 bases; bases outside gene matches: 3. Germline V gene data show CDR1 as SEHNR and CDR2 as FQNEAQ (reference sequence). This CDR3 contains 16 residues. CDR3 sequence: CASSAGQGSYNSPLHF. In DNA, the CDR3 is TGTGCCAGCAGCGCCGGACAGGGCTCCTATAATTCACCCCTCCACTTT.

The chain has TRBV28 and TRBJ2-7; 8 bases line up with TRBD2. Germline values: CDR1 MDHEN, CDR2 SYDVKM. This CDR3 comprises 13 residues. J lost 7 bases, V lost 7 bases, and 9 bases had no gene match. The CDR3 DNA reads TGTGCCAGCAAGGCGGGAGGAATTGGTGAGCAGTACTTC. Amino acid sequence: CASKAGGIGEQYF. The whole variable domain, remainder taken from reference TRBV28 and TRBJ2-7, is DVKVTQSSRYLVKRTGEKVFLECVQDMDHENMFWYRQDPGLGLRLIYFSYDVKMKEKGDIPEGYSVSREKKERFSLILESASTNQTSMYLCASKAGGIGEQYFGPGTRLTVT.

The CDR3 loop reads CASSQGQRGGLGETQYF. Here the CDR3 DNA reads TGTGCCAGCAGCCAAGGGCAACGCGGGGGGCTCGGGGAGACCCAGTACTTC. V usage is TRBV4-2 and J usage is TRBJ2-5; 8 positions agree with TRBD2. The germline V gene encodes CDR1 LGHNA and CDR2 YNFKEQ. V lost 1 base to trimming and J lost 5 bases; unmatched junction nucleotides: 12. The CDR3 length is 17 residues.

This chain connects TRBV10-3 to TRBJ2-7; a weak D match, TRBD2 (6 bases). CDR1 and CDR2 from the germline V gene are ENHRY and SYGVKD. The CDR3 runs 13 residues. Trimming shortened V by 0 bases and J by 4 bases, and 7 bases separated the two germline ends. DNA of the CDR3: TGTGCCATCAGTGAGTCGGGGGGTTACGAGCAGTACTTC. Protein product: CAISESGGYEQYF.

This clone was found a few times. The chain has TRBV5-6 and TRBJ2-5, with D perhaps TRBD2 (6 bases). Germline lookup yields CDR1 SGHDT and CDR2 YYEEEE. This CDR3 comprises 13 residues. Trimming took off 4 bases at V and 2 bases at J, with 9 bases between the two ends. The CDR3 DNA sequence: TGTGCCAGCAGCATCCGGGGGCAAGAGACCCAGTACTTC. Protein: CASSIRGQETQYF.

The chain carries TRBV10-3 and TRBJ2-7, with 8 bases that match TRBD1. J lost 1 base, V lost 5 bases, and 13 bases had no gene match. The CDR3 is made up of 17 amino acids. Germline values: CDR1 ENHRY, CDR2 SYGVKD. CDR3 sequence: CAISPGTGRISSYEQYF. The CDR3 DNA reads TGTGCCATCAGTCCCGGGACAGGTCGAATTTCTTCCTACGAGCAGTACTTC.

The chain joins TRBV5-1 to TRBJ2-6; D is possibly TRBD1 (6 bases). The germline CDR1 and CDR2 sequences are SGHRS and YFSETQ. Trimming stripped 0 bases from V and 4 bases from J, with 11 bases between. This CDR3 has 16 amino acids. The CDR3 region is CASSLEAGAGANVLTF. In DNA form, the CDR3 reads TGCGCCAGCAGCTTGGAGGCAGGGGCCGGGGCCAACGTCCTGACTTTC.

This clone has only one observation. The V and J genes are TRBV28 and TRBJ2-6; D is unclear. The CDR3 length is 16 residues. CDR1 and CDR2 (germline): MDHEN, SYDVKM. Trimming removed 6 bases from V and 4 bases from J, with 16 bases in between. The CDR3 DNA sequence: TGTGCCAGCAGCGACCCGGTCGGGTCCGGGGCCAACGTCCTGACTTTC. Its protein product is CASSDPVGSGANVLTF.